This T cell receptor beta chain comes out of a study of T cells in Graves' hyperthyroidism and ophthalmopathy. Using RNA transcripts as the source, TCR beta CDR3 regions were amplified. During a first-round RT-PCR of the TCR CDR3, the HTBI primer set was used. TCRdb independently ran MiXCR on the multiplex PCR reads; one entry per CDR3 protein. The sample yields 480,000 or so distinct CDR3 sequences, about 46% seen once. The sequence derives from an adult woman with Graves' disease, either hyperthyroidism or ophthalmopathy (not recorded which). Material for sequencing was peripheral blood or thyroid tissue (not recorded which).

The CDR3 coding sequence is TGTGCCAGCAGTCCCGGGAGGATAGGCGGGGAGCTGTTTTTT. Its protein is CASSPGRIGGELFF. This chain joins TRBV12-3 or TRBV12-4 and TRBJ2-2; 7 bases map to TRBD2. The CDR3 loop spans 14 amino acids. The junction had 7 bases not matched to a gene; V was cut back by 5 bases and J by 7 bases.